This T cell receptor (beta chain) comes out of a study of T cell repertoires in cytomegalovirus infection. Whole-study results and caveats: Totalled public TCR beta family frequency picked out people who carried CMV plus the relevant HLA.

The CDR3 runs 14 residues. The germline CDR1 and CDR2 sequences are SGHVS and FQNEAQ. On this clonotype: Antigen: not known.

TCRdb re-analysed the reads in MiXCR, keeping a single row per CDR3 protein. The repertoire holds approximately 1,000,000 distinct CDR3 sequences, with about 33% as singletons. This clonotype was obtained from a human donor in good health (CMV status not recorded). Some clones in this sample may be carry-over from other donors' samples. The starting material was cultured CD8+ T cells from PBMCs, obtained from culture after CMV antigen stimulation. The gene calls are TRBV7-8 and TRBJ2-5; a weak D match, TRBD1 (6 bases). The J call may not be correct, given that the DNA end is closer to TRBJ2-1. The CDR3 spells CASSPQGIQETQFF. Written as DNA, the CDR3 is TGTGCCAGCAGCCCCCAGGGGATCCAAGAGACCCAGTTCTTC.